This TCR beta chain comes out of a study of CD8+ T cells in alopecia areata. Overall study results and limits: Relative to normal scalp, lesional scalp, especially alopecia totalis/universalis, showed higher clonality. Normal skin's resident alphabeta T cells are also sequenced in scalp samples.

RNA was extracted and reverse transcribed into cDNA as the sequencing template. This table comes from immunoSEQ multiplex PCR, and its TCRdb copy is limited to in-frame clones, with some not included. The sample shows roughly 150,000 clones, about 54% of them seen only once. Trimming took off 7 bases at V and 6 bases at J, with 15 bases between the two ends. Looked up from germline, CDR1 is SQVTM and CDR2 is ANQGSEA. The CDR3 sequence is 12 residues long. In the case of this clone: Antigen unknown.

This TCR came from a human donor in good health. The rearrangement joins TRBV29-1 to TRBJ1-1; D is possibly TRBD1 (5 bases). Sequencing was done on a sample of CD4+ T cells sorted from blood. CDR3 residues: CSALPGPSEAFF. The CDR3 DNA follows: TGCAGCGCCCTCCCGGGACCCTCTGAAGCTTTCTTT.